The present TCR beta chain was sequenced within a study of cytomegalovirus exposure and HLA in healthy donors. PCR involved 60 Vbeta and 13 Jbeta primers. Data came from immunoSEQ multiplex PCR; TCRdb stores just in-frame clones and leaves some out. The data hold about 190,000 clones, with around 82% observed a single time. Trimming pared 1 base from V and 1 base from J, leaving 9 bases between. There are 15 residues in the CDR3. Per the germline V gene, CDR1 is MGHRA and CDR2 is YSYEKL. The chain recombines TRBV4-1 with TRBJ2-3; TRBD1 is a possible D gene (5 bases). Sample: PBMCs. This sequence originates from a man aged 18 to 30 in good health and CMV-seronegative. The CDR3 coding sequence is TGCGCCAGCAGCCAAGCGGTCAGGGGCACAGATACGCAGTATTTT. Amino acid sequence: CASSQAVRGTDTQYF.